The clone carrying this T cell receptor beta chain has a count of ten or more. V lost 3 bases, J lost 0 bases, and 6 bases lay in between. The CDR3 covers 14 residues. This specimen belongs to a study of regulatory T cells in long-lasting Graves disease. This sample's time point: newly diagnosed GD, antithyroid drugs for less than 3 months. From PBMCs, RNA was extracted and then used to make the TCR library. Assembly of TCR beta libraries relied on iRepertoire HTBI primers together with Arm-PCR of CDR3 regions. Using its own MiXCR run on the multiplex PCR reads, TCRdb lists one record per CDR3 protein. The repertoire includes some 500,000 distinct CDR3 sequences, about 14% of them detected once, and more than 8.5% sits in the top ten. These data are also associated with another study on T cells in Graves' hyperthyroidism and ophthalmopathy.

The genes are TRBV12-3 or TRBV12-4 and TRBJ1-5; no reliable D call. The material was peripheral blood mononuclear cells (PBMCs), obtained at new diagnosis, from a patient treated with antithyroid drugs. This receptor was taken from a young man with Graves disease. CDR3 in amino acids: CASSFSFSNQPQHF. The CDR3 nucleotides are TGTGCCAGCAGTTTCAGCTTTAGCAATCAGCCCCAGCATTTT.